Shown below are 9 T cell receptor beta chains from a single sample sequenced in a study of CD8 T cells in Susac syndrome. Reverse transcription of roughly 0.5 to 1 ug RNA was performed with random hexamers. TCRdb re-called the immunoSEQ multiplex PCR reads with MiXCR, one entry per CDR3 protein. This table has 130,000 or so distinct CDR3 sequences, roughly 89% appearing once. The specimen sequenced was CD8+ T cells from PBMCs. All receptors derive from a human donor with multiple sclerosis.

This clonotype was seen more than once but under ten times. The gene calls are TRBV7-6 and TRBJ2-5, with 8 bases lining up with TRBD1. The CDR3 spans 14 residues. CDR1 and CDR2 (germline): SGHVS, FNYEAQ. Trimming took 1 base from V and 2 from J; bases not matched to a gene: 0. DNA for the CDR3: TGTGCCAGCAGCTTAGGGACAGGGCAAGAGACCCAGTACTTC. This sequence encodes CASSLGTGQETQYF.

The chain has TRBV12-3 or TRBV12-4 and TRBJ2-2; 7 nucleotides align to TRBD2. The CDR3 spans 13 residues. The V gene end was trimmed by 5 bases and the J gene end by 13 bases; junction bases not matched to a gene: 10. CDR3 loop: CASSPSAGEGLFF. The CDR3 coding sequence is TGTGCCAGCAGTCCCTCCGCGGGAGAAGGGCTGTTTTTT.

The V and J genes are TRBV6-2 or TRBV6-3 and TRBJ2-7, with D unclear. V lost 0 bases and J 6 bases, leaving 9 bases between the germline ends. CDR3 length: 13 residues. Germline assignment: CDR1 MNHEY and CDR2 SVGEGT. The CDR3 sequence: CASSYSAVLEQYF. As DNA, the CDR3 is TGTGCCAGCAGTTACTCCGCGGTCCTCGAGCAGTACTTC.

CDR3 DNA sequence: TGCAGCGTCGCTCCTGAGGGGGATATATCCTACGAGCAGTACTTC. Its translation is CSVAPEGDISYEQYF. This chain connects TRBV29-1 to TRBJ2-7; possibly TRBD1 for D (6 bases). Trimming left V 6 bases short and J 1 base short, with 19 bases between. The length of the CDR3 is 15 residues. The germline V gene has CDR1 SQVTM and CDR2 ANQGSEA.

The chain has TRBV7-9 and TRBJ2-1, with 11 bases fitting TRBD2. Germline loops: CDR1 SEHNR, CDR2 FQNEAQ (reference sequence). This CDR3 has 17 residues. The J segment lost 5 bases and the V segment lost 2 bases, leaving 8 bases of the junction unmatched. The CDR3, as DNA: TGTGCCAGCAGCTTACTTGGTAGCGGGAGGGCCCACAATGAGCAGTTCTTC. Its translation is CASSLLGSGRAHNEQFF.

In DNA form, the CDR3 reads TGTGCCAGCAGCCAAGATTTGCGCGGGAGGGCCTCTTACGAGCAGTACTTC. Translating gives CASSQDLRGRASYEQYF. V and J are TRBV3-1 and TRBJ2-7, with 9 bases identical to TRBD2. The CDR3 runs to 17 residues. Losses at the gene ends were 0 bases for V and 4 bases for J; bases not matched to a gene: 10. The germline CDR1 and CDR2 sequences are LGHDT and YNNKEL (reference sequence).

The chain uses TRBV6-1 and TRBJ1-2; no reliable D call. The V gene's germline CDR1 is MNHNS and CDR2 SASEGT. Trimming took 4 bases from V and 3 from J, leaving 15 bases between them. The CDR3 spans 15 residues. The CDR3 DNA reads TGTGCCAGCAGTGCAATACGTTGGGTTGACTATGGCTACACCTTC. It codes for CASSAIRWVDYGYTF.

V is TRBV5-4 and J is TRBJ2-5; D gene ambiguous. The germline CDR1 and CDR2 sequences are SGHNT and YYREEE (reference sequence). The V end lost 0 bases, the J end lost 4 bases, and 7 bases lay between the germline ends. The CDR3 is 13 amino acids. Written as DNA, the CDR3 is TGTGCCAGCAGCTTGGGGGATGTAGAGACCCAGTACTTC. Translating it yields CASSLGDVETQYF. Combining the CDR3 with reference TRBV5-4 and TRBJ2-5 gives the whole variable domain ETGVTQSPTHLIKTRGQQVTLRCSSQSGHNTVSWYQQALGQGPQFIFQYYREEENGRGNFPPRFSGLQFPNYSSELNVNALELDDSALYLCASSLGDVETQYFGPGTRLLVL.

The chain combines TRBV7-9 with TRBJ2-7; 9 bases match TRBD2. In germline, CDR1 is SEHNR, CDR2 FQNEAQ (reference sequence). This CDR3 is built from 16 residues. V shed 5 bases, J shed 5 bases, and the junction held 13 bases outside the gene matches. The CDR3 sequence is CASSPRTREGRNEQYF. The CDR3 coding sequence is TGTGCCAGCAGCCCCCGCACGCGGGAGGGCCGCAACGAGCAGTACTTC.